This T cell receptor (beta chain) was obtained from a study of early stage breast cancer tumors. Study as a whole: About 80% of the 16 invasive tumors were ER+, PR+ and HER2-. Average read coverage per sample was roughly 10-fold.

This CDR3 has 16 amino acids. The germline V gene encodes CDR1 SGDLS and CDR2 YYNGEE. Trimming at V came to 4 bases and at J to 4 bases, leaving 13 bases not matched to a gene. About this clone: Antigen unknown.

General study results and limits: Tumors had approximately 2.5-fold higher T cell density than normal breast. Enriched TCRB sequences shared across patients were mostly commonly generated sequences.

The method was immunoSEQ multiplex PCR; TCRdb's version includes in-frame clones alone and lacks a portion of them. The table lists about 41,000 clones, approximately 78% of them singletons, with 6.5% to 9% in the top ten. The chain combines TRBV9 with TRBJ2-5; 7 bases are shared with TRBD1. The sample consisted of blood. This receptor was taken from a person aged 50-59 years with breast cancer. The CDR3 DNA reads TGTGCCAGCAGCAAAAGGATAGGGGGCCAGGGAGAGACCCAGTACTTC. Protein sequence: CASSKRIGGQGETQYF.